The 22 T cell receptor beta chains presented below share a single source sample, sequenced in a study of a mutant IDH1 vaccine in newly diagnosed glioma. Specified time point: week 23, last vaccination. Topical imiquimod accompanied each vaccine dose, which consisted of 300 ug of mutant IDH1 20-mer peptide. The method was immunoSEQ multiplex PCR; TCRdb's version includes in-frame clones alone and lacks a portion of them. The sample consists of just over 65,000 clones, approximately 87% of them appearing once. Antigens for these TCRs are unknown. Here the sequenced sample was PBMCs, taken from a glioma patient whose treatment included an IDH1 peptide vaccine. Receptors were obtained from a man in his late teens or twenties with glioma.

The chain carries TRBV2 and TRBJ1-2; TRBD1 might be the D (6 bases). The V end was cut by 5 bases, the J end by 6 bases, with 16 bases between. The CDR3 has 14 residues. CDR1 SNHLY and CDR2 FYNNEI come from the germline V gene. CDR3 bases: TGTGCCAGCAGTCTTGGGACACCAGGACATGGCTACACCTTC. This codes for CASSLGTPGHGYTF.

This clone is medium-sized within its sample. This chain joins TRBV19 and TRBJ1-4, with 7 bases lining up with TRBD1. CDR3 length equals 15 residues. Germline V gene lookup returns CDR1 LNHDA and CDR2 SQIVND (reference sequence). J lost 5 bases, V lost 4 bases, and 7 bases had no gene match. CDR3 sequence: CASSTWDSPNEKLFF. The CDR3 DNA is TGTGCCAGTAGTACCTGGGACAGCCCAAATGAAAAACTGTTTTTT.

A single count supports this clone. V usage is TRBV29-1 and J usage is TRBJ2-7, with D possibly matching TRBD2 (6 bases). The V gene's germline CDR1 is SQVTM and CDR2 ANQGSEA. V was cut by 6 bases and J by 3 bases, with 18 bases left in between. The CDR3 runs to 14 residues. CDR3 protein: CSVVSGAGRYEQYF. In DNA, the CDR3 is TGCAGCGTCGTGTCGGGAGCCGGTCGCTACGAGCAGTACTTC.

This chain links TRBV30 with TRBJ1-1, with D perhaps TRBD1 (5 bases). Trimming cost V 0 bases and J 3 bases, with 20 bases left between them. CDR1 and CDR2 from the germline V gene are GTSNPN and SVGIG (reference sequence). The CDR3 covers 17 residues. The CDR3 coding sequence is TGTGCCTGGAGTGTAATAAGGGGTCTCTGGGCTGACACTGAAGCTTTCTTT. This gives the protein CAWSVIRGLWADTEAFF.

The V and J genes are TRBV27 and TRBJ2-5; 8 bases line up with TRBD1. CDR1 is MNHEY and CDR2 is SMNVEV in the germline V gene (reference sequence). This CDR3 contains 15 residues. V lost 4 bases, J lost 4 bases, and 8 bases stayed unmatched. In DNA form, the CDR3 reads TGTGCCAGCAGTTCCCGGGACAGGCCTGGAGAGACCCAGTACTTC. Protein: CASSSRDRPGETQYF.

V usage is TRBV11-1 and J usage is TRBJ2-7; maybe TRBD2 (7 bases). CDR3 length: 16 residues. Germline values: CDR1 SGHAT, CDR2 FQDESV (reference sequence). V was shortened by 6 bases and J by 4 bases, with 22 bases between the two germline ends. CDR3 nucleotide sequence: TGTGCCAGCAGTTCTGTACGGGGGGCCTATAATTACGAGCAGTACTTC. It encodes CASSSVRGAYNYEQYF.

The rearrangement uses TRBV25-1 and TRBJ2-5; 7 bases map to TRBD2. The V segment lost 3 bases and the J segment 13 bases; nucleotides outside the gene matches: 17. The CDR3 has 15 amino acids. Germline assignment: CDR1 MGHDK and CDR2 SYGVNS. The CDR3, as DNA: TGTGCCAGCAGTGATGGAGGCGGCGGGGGACGTGCGGGGTACTTC. This encodes CASSDGGGGGRAGYF.

V is TRBV10-1 and J is TRBJ1-2; maybe TRBD1 (6 bases). Trimming left V 2 bases short and J 5 bases short, with 12 bases between. In germline, CDR1 is WNHNN, CDR2 SYGVQD (reference sequence). This CDR3 has 14 amino acids. CDR3 DNA: TGCGCCAGCAGTGAGAACAGGGAGGGGTATGGCTACACCTTC. Residues: CASSENREGYGYTF.

This clone was recorded a few times. The genes are TRBV6-6 and TRBJ1-2; D is perhaps TRBD1 (5 bases). Trimming removed 10 bases at V and 0 bases at J, with 9 bases between. CDR1 is MNHNY and CDR2 is SVGAGI in the germline V gene (reference sequence). This CDR3 has 12 amino acids. The CDR3 protein is CAKWDANYGYTF. The CDR3, as DNA: TGTGCCAAATGGGACGCTAACTATGGCTACACCTTC.

The chain carries TRBV7-2 and TRBJ2-7, with D uncertain. There are 11 residues in the CDR3. Germline values: CDR1 SGHTA, CDR2 FQGNSA. V lost 5 bases to trimming and J lost 5 bases, with 7 bases between them. CDR3 region: CASSLHNEQYF. CDR3 sequence (DNA): TGTGCCAGCAGCCTCCACAACGAGCAGTACTTC.

The V and J genes are TRBV27 and TRBJ1-2; 8 bases align to TRBD1. Trimming cost V 4 bases and J 5 bases; bases outside gene matches: 6. CDR1 is MNHEY and CDR2 is SMNVEV in the germline V gene (reference sequence). The CDR3 runs 14 residues. The CDR3 loop is CASSSGQGVYGYTF. The CDR3 DNA follows: TGTGCCAGCAGTTCAGGACAGGGTGTGTATGGCTACACCTTC.

This clone has just a few counts. This chain links TRBV19 with TRBJ1-6, with 7 bases aligning to TRBD1. The V gene's germline CDR1 is LNHDA and CDR2 SQIVND (reference sequence). This CDR3 is 16 amino acids long. V lost 3 bases, J lost 2 bases, and 4 bases stayed unmatched. The CDR3 DNA is TGTGCCAGTAGTATGACAGGGATCACCTATAATTCACCCCTCCACTTT. It encodes CASSMTGITYNSPLHF.

The CDR3 protein is CASSEGLAGGEQFF. The DNA of the CDR3 is TGTGCCAGCAGTGAGGGACTAGCGGGGGGTGAGCAGTTCTTC. The V gene is TRBV6-6, the J gene TRBJ2-1; 15 bases are a match to TRBD2. V shed 5 bases, J shed 9 bases, and the junction held 2 bases outside the gene matches. The germline gives CDR1 MNHNY, CDR2 SVGAGI (reference sequence). The CDR3 is 14 amino acids.

The CDR3 bases are TGTGCCAGCAGCTGGGAAGCCGGGACGGAGTTAGCTTTCTTT. Encoded protein: CASSWEAGTELAFF. The chain employs TRBV7-9 and TRBJ1-1, with a weak D call TRBD1 (5 bases). V was shortened by 4 bases and J by 10 bases, with 19 bases between the two germline ends. Germline CDR1 and CDR2: SEHNR and FQNEAQ (reference sequence). The CDR3 contains 14 residues.

V gene TRBV19 combines with J gene TRBJ1-2; 9 bases are a match to TRBD1. Germline V gene data show CDR1 as LNHDA and CDR2 as SQIVND (reference sequence). The junction had 3 bases not matched to a gene; V was cut back by 6 bases and J by 1 base. The CDR3 has 14 residues. CDR3 protein: CASRTTGGNYGYTF. In DNA, the CDR3 is TGTGCCAGTAGAACGACAGGGGGTAACTATGGCTACACCTTC.

This chain links TRBV19 with TRBJ1-1, with D possibly TRBD1 on 5 matching bases. Trimming took 3 bases from V and 3 from J, leaving 11 bases between them. The CDR3 sequence is 14 residues long. Germline V gene data show CDR1 as LNHDA and CDR2 as SQIVND (reference sequence). CDR3 in DNA: TGTGCCAGTAGTATTCGGGGCGGGGACACTGAAGCTTTCTTT. It codes for CASSIRGGDTEAFF.

The genes are TRBV27 and TRBJ1-1, with 10 positions matching TRBD1. Unmatched junction bases numbered 6, after V lost 5 bases and J lost 9 bases. This CDR3 region has 13 residues. CDR1 is MNHEY and CDR2 is SMNVEV in the germline V gene (reference sequence). CDR3 DNA: TGTGCCAGCAGTCCCGACAGGGGGCGACAAGCTTTCTTT. Translated, it gives CASSPDRGRQAFF.

The chain has TRBV7-9 and TRBJ1-5, with no clear D. From germline, CDR1 is SEHNR and CDR2 FQNEAQ (reference sequence). The CDR3 length is 16 residues. V lost 1 base, J lost 3 bases, and 13 bases lay in between. The CDR3 DNA reads TGTGCCAGCAGCTTAGATGGAGAGACCTACAATCAGCCCCAGCATTTT. Translation gives CASSLDGETYNQPQHF.

This CDR3 is CASSYGVVGGKHEQYF. The CDR3 bases are TGTGCCAGCAGTTACGGCGTCGTCGGCGGGAAGCACGAGCAGTACTTC. The chain uses TRBV6-5 and TRBJ2-7; D is perhaps TRBD2 (6 bases). Between the trimmed V and J ends, which lost 2 bases and 5 bases, there was a span of 19 bases. The CDR3 sequence is 16 residues long. Germline CDR1 reads MNHEY; CDR2 reads SVGAGI.

This chain connects TRBV27 to TRBJ1-2; 7 bases align to TRBD1. Trimming took 6 bases from V and 4 from J; bases not matched to a gene: 11. CDR3 length: 15 residues. CDR1 is MNHEY, CDR2 SMNVEV, per germline (reference sequence). The chain's CDR3 is CASSPQGVMSYGYTF. The DNA for the CDR3 is TGTGCCAGCAGCCCCCAGGGGGTAATGAGCTATGGCTACACCTTC.

The chain uses TRBV11-2 and TRBJ2-5, with 13 bases matching TRBD2. The V segment lost 5 bases and the J segment 4 bases; nucleotides outside the gene matches: 7. Germline loops: CDR1 SGHAT, CDR2 FQNNGV. The CDR3 contains 16 residues. CDR3 bases: TGTGCCAGCAGCCCGGGACTAGCGGGACCGAGAGAGACCCAGTACTTC. Its protein product is CASSPGLAGPRETQYF.

V and J are TRBV19 and TRBJ2-1; perhaps TRBD1 as D (5 bases). The CDR3 extends over 14 amino acids. Germline CDR1 reads LNHDA; CDR2 reads SQIVND (reference sequence). V was pared by 1 base and J by 12 bases, with 16 bases between. CDR3 region: CASSIVPGNWGQFF. Written as DNA, the CDR3 is TGTGCCAGTAGTATAGTGCCAGGGAATTGGGGGCAGTTCTTC.